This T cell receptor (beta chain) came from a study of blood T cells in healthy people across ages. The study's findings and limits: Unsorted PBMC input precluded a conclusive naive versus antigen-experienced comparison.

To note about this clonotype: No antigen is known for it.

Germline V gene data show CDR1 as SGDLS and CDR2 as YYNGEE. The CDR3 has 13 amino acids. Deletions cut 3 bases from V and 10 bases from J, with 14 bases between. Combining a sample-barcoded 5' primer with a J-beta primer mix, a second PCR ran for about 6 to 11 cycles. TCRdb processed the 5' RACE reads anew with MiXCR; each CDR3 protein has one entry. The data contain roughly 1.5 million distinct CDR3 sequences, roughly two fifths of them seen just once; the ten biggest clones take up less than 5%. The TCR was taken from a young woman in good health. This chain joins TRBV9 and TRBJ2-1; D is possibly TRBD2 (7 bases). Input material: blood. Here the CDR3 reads CASSGGGEGEQFF. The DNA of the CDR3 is TGTGCCAGCAGCGGAGGGGGGGAGGGGGAGCAGTTCTTC.